Below, 10 T cell receptor beta chains from the same sample are listed, as sequenced in a study of blood T cell repertoires in COVID-19. This table comes from immunoSEQ multiplex PCR, and its TCRdb copy is limited to in-frame clones, with some not included. Of tens of thousands of clones in the sample, 87% are singletons; the top ten hold 24%. Sequencing input: peripheral blood. The receptor source for this set is a man aged 45 to 65 with active or convalescent COVID-19.

The gene calls are TRBV10-3 and TRBJ2-5; 7 nucleotides align to TRBD2. After removal of 6 bases from V and 4 bases from J, the junction contained 5 bases not matched to a gene. This CDR3 has 13 residues. Germline CDR1 and CDR2: ENHRY and SYGVKD. CDR3 protein: CAISSGGGETQYF. The CDR3 DNA reads TGTGCCATCAGCTCGGGGGGTGGAGAGACCCAGTACTTC.

This chain connects TRBV9 to TRBJ1-4; TRBD1 is a possible D gene (5 bases). The CDR3 has 15 residues. CDR1 and CDR2 (germline): SGDLS, YYNGEE. V lost 0 bases and J lost 6, with 12 bases in between. CDR3 sequence (DNA): TGTGCCAGCAGCGTAGATCAAACAGGATATGAAAAACTGTTTTTT. Protein sequence: CASSVDQTGYEKLFF.

This chain joins TRBV29-1 and TRBJ2-7, with 12 bases aligning to TRBD2. Trimming cost V 0 bases and J 6 bases; bases outside gene matches: 6. The CDR3 has 15 residues. From germline, CDR1 is SQVTM and CDR2 ANQGSEA. The CDR3, as DNA: TGCAGCGTTGAAGATCTCGGGACTAGCGGGCCCGAGCAGTACTTC. This codes for CSVEDLGTSGPEQYF.

This chain links TRBV5-1 with TRBJ1-1, with TRBD1 identical over 9 bases. The CDR3 spans 15 residues. Germline CDR1 SGHRS, CDR2 YFSETQ. V gave up 4 bases and J gave up 1 base; unmatched junction bases: 5. CDR3 coding DNA: TGCGCCAGCAGCCAGGGACAGGGAGGGAACACTGAAGCTTTCTTT. Residues: CASSQGQGGNTEAFF. The full variable domain, rest sourced from reference TRBV5-1 and TRBJ1-1, is KAGVTQTPRYLIKTRGQQVTLSCSPISGHRSVSWYQQTPGQGLQFLFEYFSETQRNKGNFPGRFSGRQFSNSRSEMNVSTLELGDSALYLCASSQGQGGNTEAFFGQGTRLTVV.

This chain links TRBV10-3 with TRBJ1-1, with 7 bases that match TRBD1. With V trimmed by 3 bases and J by 4 bases, 2 bases remained unmatched. In germline, CDR1 is ENHRY, CDR2 SYGVKD. This CDR3 is 13 amino acids long. CDR3 protein: CAISDGTATEAFF. In nucleotides, the CDR3 is TGTGCCATCAGTGATGGGACAGCCACTGAAGCTTTCTTT.

CDR3 sequence (DNA): TGTGCCAGCAGCTTATTGAAGGGGGCTAACTATGGCTACACCTTC. This sequence encodes CASSLLKGANYGYTF. The rearrangement joins TRBV5-4 to TRBJ1-2; possibly TRBD1 for D (6 bases). Germline V gene lookup returns CDR1 SGHNT and CDR2 YYREEE (reference sequence). CDR3 length equals 15 residues. Trimming removed 2 bases at V and 0 bases at J, with 11 bases between. The variable domain in full, with the rest retrieved from reference TRBV5-4 and TRBJ1-2, is ETGVTQSPTHLIKTRGQQVTLRCSSQSGHNTVSWYQQALGQGPQFIFQYYREEENGRGNFPPRFSGLQFPNYSSELNVNALELDDSALYLCASSLLKGANYGYTFGSGTRLTVV.

The chain's CDR3 is CASSLLQGGYEQYV. The CDR3 nucleotides read TGCGCCAGCAGCTTGTTACAGGGGGGTTACGAGCAGTACGTC. This sequence joins TRBV5-1 and TRBJ2-7; TRBD1 matches at 8 bases. The J segment lost 4 bases and the V segment lost 1 base, leaving 4 bases of the junction unmatched. Germline assignment: CDR1 SGHRS and CDR2 YFSETQ. CDR3 length: 14 residues.

The V gene is TRBV3-1 (or the pseudogene TRBV3-2), the J gene TRBJ2-1, with 14 bases matching TRBD2. Germline lookup yields CDR1 LGHDT and CDR2 YNNKEL (reference sequence). V trimming: 2 bases; J trimming: 12 bases; junction bases outside the gene matches: 3. This CDR3 has 14 amino acids. The CDR3 sequence: CASSQRGTSGRQFF. In DNA form, the CDR3 reads TGTGCCAGCAGCCAAAGGGGGACTAGCGGGAGGCAGTTCTTC.

The gene calls are TRBV10-3 and TRBJ2-7, with 14 positions matching TRBD2. Per germline, CDR1 ENHRY and CDR2 SYGVKD. There are 15 residues in the CDR3. The J segment lost 6 bases and the V segment lost 2 bases, leaving 3 bases of the junction unmatched. CDR3 loop: CAISEPGLAGGEQYV. The DNA for the CDR3 is TGTGCCATCAGTGAGCCAGGACTAGCGGGGGGCGAGCAGTACGTC.

The rearrangement joins TRBV7-3 to TRBJ1-6, with D hard to call. The CDR3 is 13 residues long. V was cut by 5 bases and J by 9 bases, with 11 bases left in between. CDR1 and CDR2 from the germline V gene are SGHTA and FQGTGA. The chain's CDR3 is CASSPNSASPLHF. The CDR3 nucleotides are TGTGCCAGCAGCCCTAATAGCGCTTCACCCCTCCACTTT.